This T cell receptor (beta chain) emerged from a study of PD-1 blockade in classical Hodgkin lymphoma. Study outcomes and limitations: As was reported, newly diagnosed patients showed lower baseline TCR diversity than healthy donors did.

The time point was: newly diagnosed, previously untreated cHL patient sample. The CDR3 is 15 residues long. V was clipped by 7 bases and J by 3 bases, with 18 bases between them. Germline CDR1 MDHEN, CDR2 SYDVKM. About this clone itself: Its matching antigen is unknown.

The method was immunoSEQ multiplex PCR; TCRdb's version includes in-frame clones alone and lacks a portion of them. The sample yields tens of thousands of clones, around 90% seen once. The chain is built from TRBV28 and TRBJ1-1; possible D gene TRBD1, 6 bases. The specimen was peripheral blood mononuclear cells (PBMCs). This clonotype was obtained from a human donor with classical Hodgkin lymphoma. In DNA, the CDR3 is TGTGCCAGCACCCCGCTGGGGGGCATGTACACTGAAGCTTTCTTT. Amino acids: CASTPLGGMYTEAFF.